The source of this T cell receptor (beta chain) is a study of Ad26.COV2.S vaccination and SARS-CoV-2 variants. Notes on the study in general: Reportedly, after vaccination the spike-specific CD8+ and CD4+ T cell responses displayed substantial breadth.

On this clone: No antigen is known for it.

The protocol was immunoSEQ multiplex PCR, while the TCRdb copy is restricted to in-frame clones and leaves out a portion. The sample contains roughly 410,000 clones, roughly four fifths of which appear only once. Sample treatment: around 19 received Ad26.COV2.S at low or high dose, single or two shots; a few received placebo; per-sample allocation not given. It was on day 63 after the first vaccine or placebo injection that samples were taken. In the vaccine, an Ad26 vector expressed the SARS-CoV-2 spike of the Wuhan strain. Germline V gives CDR1 LNHDA, CDR2 SQIVND (reference sequence). The V and J ends lost 8 bases and 3 bases respectively, with 10 bases between them. CDR3 length equals 13 residues.

The receptor comes from a person between 18 and 65 years old who received the Ad26.COV2.S COVID-19 vaccine or a placebo. Sequencing was performed on peripheral blood, taken in a trial of Ad26.COV2.S vaccine versus placebo. The rearrangement joins TRBV19 to TRBJ1-4; no clear D gene. CDR3 protein: CASHPLANEKLFF. The CDR3 DNA reads TGTGCCAGTCACCCGTTAGCTAATGAAAAACTGTTTTTT.